Shown below are 12 T cell receptor beta chains from a single sample sequenced in a study of monozygotic twins with inflammatory bowel disease. TCRdb reanalyzed the 5' RACE reads, giving one entry per CDR3 protein sequence and no DNA. Here the sample table reports 200,000 to 250,000 distinct CDR3 sequences. Sequences were obtained from blood. These receptors were taken from a human donor with ulcerative colitis or Crohn's disease, or a healthy co-twin of an affected twin (not recorded which).

The chain has TRBV20-1 and TRBJ1-1; the D call of TRBD1 rests on TCRdb alone, since no DNA is present to check it. Germline CDR1 and CDR2: DFQATT and SNEGSKA (reference sequence). CDR3 length equals 14 residues. The CDR3 protein is CSARAPGVNTEAFF.

The gene calls are TRBV15 and TRBJ1-2; the TRBD1 assignment by TCRdb is unverifiable without DNA. The germline gives CDR1 LNHNV, CDR2 YYDKDF (reference sequence). The CDR3 is 13 residues long. The chain's CDR3 is CATSRVGGYGYTF.

V and J are TRBV29-1 and TRBJ1-2; the D call of TRBD1 rests on TCRdb alone, since no DNA is present to check it. CDR3 size: 12 residues. Per germline, CDR1 SQVTM and CDR2 ANQGSEA. CDR3 protein: CSVETGDYGYTF.

This chain connects TRBV11-2 to TRBJ1-3. CDR3 length equals 14 residues. Germline CDR1 is SGHAT and CDR2 is FQNNGV. This CDR3 is CASSEGVAGNTIYF.

The CDR3 is CSARDLGDLYGYTF. The chain has TRBV20-1 and TRBJ1-2; TCRdb lists TRBD1, though no DNA is available to test this call. The CDR3 runs to 14 residues. CDR1 DFQATT and CDR2 SNEGSKA come from the germline V gene (reference sequence).

J is TRBJ2-4 and V is TRBV11-2; no DNA is available, so the TRBD1 call from TCRdb remains unchecked. The germline V gene has CDR1 SGHAT and CDR2 FQNNGV. The CDR3 runs to 16 residues. CDR3: CASSLGDGLAKNIQYF.

This chain uses TRBV5-1 with TRBJ1-4. The germline V gene has CDR1 SGHRS and CDR2 YFSETQ. The CDR3 contains 14 residues. This CDR3 reads CASSFTQPNEKLFF.

This chain links TRBV7-9 with TRBJ2-3. The CDR3 has 16 residues. Per germline, CDR1 SEHNR and CDR2 FQNEAQ (reference sequence). CDR3 amino acids: CASSLRTQSSTDTQYF.

The CDR3 protein is CASTSGADLTQYF. The chain combines TRBV7-2 with TRBJ2-3. CDR3 size: 13 residues. Looked up from germline, CDR1 is SGHTA and CDR2 is FQGNSA.

V gene TRBV4-1 combines with J gene TRBJ2-2; the D call from TCRdb, TRBD2, cannot be confirmed without DNA. Germline CDR1 reads MGHRA; CDR2 reads YSYEKL. This CDR3 contains 15 residues. The CDR3 loop is CASSQGAAWNGELFF.

The chain combines TRBV5-6 with TRBJ2-2; TCRdb indicates TRBD2, and absent DNA this call remains unverified. The CDR3 extends over 15 amino acids. Germline V gives CDR1 SGHDT, CDR2 YYEEEE. This chain's CDR3 is CASSLGSGSVGELFF.

The rearrangement joins TRBV5-1 to TRBJ2-4; the D gene TCRdb calls, TRBD1, cannot be checked with no DNA. The CDR3 extends over 15 amino acids. CDR1 and CDR2 from the germline V gene are SGHRS and YFSETQ. CDR3 protein: CASSPRGGTENIQYF.